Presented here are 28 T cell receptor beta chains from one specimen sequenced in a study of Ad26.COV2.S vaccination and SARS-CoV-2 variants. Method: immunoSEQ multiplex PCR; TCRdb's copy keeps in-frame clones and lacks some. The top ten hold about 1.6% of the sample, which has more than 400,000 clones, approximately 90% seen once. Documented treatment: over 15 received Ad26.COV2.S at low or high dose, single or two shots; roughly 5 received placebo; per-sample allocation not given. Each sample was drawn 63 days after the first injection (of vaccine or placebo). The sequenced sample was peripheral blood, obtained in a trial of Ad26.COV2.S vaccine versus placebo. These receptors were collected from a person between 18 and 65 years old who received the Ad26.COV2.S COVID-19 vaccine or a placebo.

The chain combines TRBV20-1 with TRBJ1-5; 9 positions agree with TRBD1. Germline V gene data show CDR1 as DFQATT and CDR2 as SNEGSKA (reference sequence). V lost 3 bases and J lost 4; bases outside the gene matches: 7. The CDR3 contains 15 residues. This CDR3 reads CSASAWTGENQPQHF. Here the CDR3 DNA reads TGCAGTGCTAGTGCTTGGACAGGGGAAAATCAGCCCCAGCATTTT.

CDR3 sequence reads: CASSARGPGELFF. Here the CDR3 DNA reads TGTGCCAGCAGCGCGAGGGGGCCCGGGGAGCTGTTTTTT. The chain employs TRBV9 and TRBJ2-2, with TRBD1 matching over 7 bases. The germline V gene has CDR1 SGDLS and CDR2 YYNGEE. The ends lost 3 bases at V and 6 bases at J; junction bases unmatched: 2. This CDR3 is 13 amino acids long.

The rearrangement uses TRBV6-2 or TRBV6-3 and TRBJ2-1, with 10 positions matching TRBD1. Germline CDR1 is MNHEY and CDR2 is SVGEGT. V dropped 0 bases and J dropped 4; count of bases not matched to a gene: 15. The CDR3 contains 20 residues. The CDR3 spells CASSYSIRVGDRGMYNEQFF. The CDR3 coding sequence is TGTGCCAGCAGTTACTCGATACGGGTAGGGGACAGGGGAATGTACAATGAGCAGTTCTTC.

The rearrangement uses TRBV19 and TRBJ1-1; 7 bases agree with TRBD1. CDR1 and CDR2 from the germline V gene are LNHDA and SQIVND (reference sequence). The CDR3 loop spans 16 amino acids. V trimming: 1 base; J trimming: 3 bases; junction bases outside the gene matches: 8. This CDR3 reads CASSIGGQPAYTEAFF. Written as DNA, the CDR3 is TGTGCCAGTAGTATAGGGGGACAGCCAGCATACACTGAAGCTTTCTTT.

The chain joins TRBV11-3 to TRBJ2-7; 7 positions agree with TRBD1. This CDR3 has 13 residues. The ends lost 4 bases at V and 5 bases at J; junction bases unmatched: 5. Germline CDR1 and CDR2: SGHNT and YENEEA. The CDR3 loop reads CASSSTGADEQYF. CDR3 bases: TGTGCCAGCAGCTCTACAGGGGCGGACGAGCAGTACTTC.

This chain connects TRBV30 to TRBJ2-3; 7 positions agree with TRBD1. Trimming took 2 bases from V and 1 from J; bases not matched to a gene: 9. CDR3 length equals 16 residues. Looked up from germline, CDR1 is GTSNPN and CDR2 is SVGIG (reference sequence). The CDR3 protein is CAWSHKGATGTDTQYF. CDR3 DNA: TGTGCCTGGAGTCATAAGGGGGCAACGGGCACAGATACGCAGTATTTT.

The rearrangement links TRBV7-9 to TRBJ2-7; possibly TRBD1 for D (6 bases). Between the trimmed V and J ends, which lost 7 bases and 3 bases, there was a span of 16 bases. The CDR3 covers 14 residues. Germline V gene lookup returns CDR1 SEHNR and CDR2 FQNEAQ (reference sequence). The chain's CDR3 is CASTPWQGSYEQYF. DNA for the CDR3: TGTGCCAGCACCCCCTGGCAGGGGAGCTACGAGCAGTACTTC.

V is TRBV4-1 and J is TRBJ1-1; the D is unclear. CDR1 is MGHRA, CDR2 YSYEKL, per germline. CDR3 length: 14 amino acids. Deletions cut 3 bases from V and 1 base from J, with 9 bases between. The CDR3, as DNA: TGCGCCAGCAGCCATACCGGAGGGAACACTGAAGCTTTCTTT. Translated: CASSHTGGNTEAFF.

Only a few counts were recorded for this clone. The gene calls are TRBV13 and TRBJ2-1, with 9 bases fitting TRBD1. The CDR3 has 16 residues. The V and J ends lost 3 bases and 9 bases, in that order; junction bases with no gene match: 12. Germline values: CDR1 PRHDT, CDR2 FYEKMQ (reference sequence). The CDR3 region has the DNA TGTGCCAGCAGCTTTCCCCCGGGACAGGGCCCCTCTGAGCAGTTCTTC. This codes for CASSFPPGQGPSEQFF. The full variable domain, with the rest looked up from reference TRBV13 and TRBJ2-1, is AAGVIQSPRHLIKEKRETATLKCYPIPRHDTVYWYQQGPGQDPQFLISFYEKMQSDKGSIPDRFSAQQFSDYHSELNMSSLELGDSALYFCASSFPPGQGPSEQFFGPGTRLTVL.

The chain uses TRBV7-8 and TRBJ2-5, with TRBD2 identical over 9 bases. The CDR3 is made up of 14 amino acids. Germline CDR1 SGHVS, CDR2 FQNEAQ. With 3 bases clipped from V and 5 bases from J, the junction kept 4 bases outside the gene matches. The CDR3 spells CASSLALAGETQYF. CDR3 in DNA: TGTGCCAGCAGCTTGGCTCTAGCGGGGGAGACCCAGTACTTC.

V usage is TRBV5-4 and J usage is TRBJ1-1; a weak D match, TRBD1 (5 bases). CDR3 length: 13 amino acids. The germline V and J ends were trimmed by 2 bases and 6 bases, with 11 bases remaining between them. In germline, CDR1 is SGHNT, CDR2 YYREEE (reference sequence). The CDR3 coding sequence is TGTGCCAGCAGCTTCCCGCAGGGAGCTGAAGCTTTCTTT. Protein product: CASSFPQGAEAFF. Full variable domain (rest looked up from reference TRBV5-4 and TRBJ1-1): ETGVTQSPTHLIKTRGQQVTLRCSSQSGHNTVSWYQQALGQGPQFIFQYYREEENGRGNFPPRFSGLQFPNYSSELNVNALELDDSALYLCASSFPQGAEAFFGQGTRLTVV.

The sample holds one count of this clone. This CDR3 reads CSASPARGGYTF. In nucleotides, the CDR3 is TGCAGTGCTAGTCCGGCGCGGGGAGGCTACACCTTC. The chain carries TRBV20-1 and TRBJ1-2, with unresolved D. V gave up 3 bases and J gave up 8 bases, with 13 bases separating them. The germline V gene has CDR1 DFQATT and CDR2 SNEGSKA (reference sequence). This CDR3 spans 12 amino acids.

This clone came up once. The chain's CDR3 is CASSLTTDYNSPLHF. DNA for the CDR3: TGTGCCAGCAGTTTAACGACAGATTATAATTCACCCCTCCACTTT. This sequence joins TRBV27 and TRBJ1-6; D possibly corresponds to TRBD1 (5 bases). This CDR3 region has 15 residues. V lost 2 bases and J lost 4, with 9 bases in between. Germline CDR1 MNHEY, CDR2 SMNVEV (reference sequence).

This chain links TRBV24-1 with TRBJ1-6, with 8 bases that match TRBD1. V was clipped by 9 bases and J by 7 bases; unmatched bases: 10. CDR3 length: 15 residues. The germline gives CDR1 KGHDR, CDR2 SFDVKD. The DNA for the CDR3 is TGTGCCACCTCGTCAGGACAGGGTTTGAATTCACCCCTCCACTTT. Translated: CATSSGQGLNSPLHF.

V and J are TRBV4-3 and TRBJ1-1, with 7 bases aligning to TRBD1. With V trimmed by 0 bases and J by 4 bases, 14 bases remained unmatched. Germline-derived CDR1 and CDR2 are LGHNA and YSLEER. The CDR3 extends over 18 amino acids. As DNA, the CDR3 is TGCGCCAGCAGCCAAGACACAAAATACAGGGGAGTGATCACTGAAGCTTTCTTT. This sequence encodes CASSQDTKYRGVITEAFF.

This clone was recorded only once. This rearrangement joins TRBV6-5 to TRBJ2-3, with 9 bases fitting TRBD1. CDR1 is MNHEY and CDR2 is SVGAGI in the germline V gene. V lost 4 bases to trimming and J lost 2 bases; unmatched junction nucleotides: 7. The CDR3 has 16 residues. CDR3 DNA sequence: TGTGCCAGCAGTTCGCTCAGGACAGGGGACACAGATACGCAGTATTTT. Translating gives CASSSLRTGDTDTQYF.

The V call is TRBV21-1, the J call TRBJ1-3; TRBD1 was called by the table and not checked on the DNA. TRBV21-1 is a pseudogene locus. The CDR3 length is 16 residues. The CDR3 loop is CASSKGYRAYSSTIYF. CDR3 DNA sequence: TGTGCCAGCAGCAAAGGATACAGGGCGTACTCCAGCACCATATATTTT.

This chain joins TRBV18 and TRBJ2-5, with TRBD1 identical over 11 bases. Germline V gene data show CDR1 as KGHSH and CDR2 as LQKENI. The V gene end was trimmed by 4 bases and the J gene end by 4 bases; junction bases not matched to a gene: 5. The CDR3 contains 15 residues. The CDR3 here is CASSRGQGGRETQYF. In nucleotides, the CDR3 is TGTGCCAGCTCACGGGGACAGGGGGGAAGAGAGACCCAGTACTTC.

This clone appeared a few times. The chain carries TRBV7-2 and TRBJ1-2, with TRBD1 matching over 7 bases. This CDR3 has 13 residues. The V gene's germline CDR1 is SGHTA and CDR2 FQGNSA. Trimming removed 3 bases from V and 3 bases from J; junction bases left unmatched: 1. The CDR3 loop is CASSLGTDYGYTF. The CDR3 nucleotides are TGTGCCAGCAGCTTGGGGACAGACTATGGCTACACCTTC.

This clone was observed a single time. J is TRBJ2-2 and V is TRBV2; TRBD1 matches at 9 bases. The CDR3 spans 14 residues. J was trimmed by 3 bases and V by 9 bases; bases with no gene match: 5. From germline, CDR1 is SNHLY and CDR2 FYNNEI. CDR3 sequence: CARTGGADTGELFF. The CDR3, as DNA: TGTGCCAGAACAGGGGGCGCGGACACCGGGGAGCTGTTTTTT.

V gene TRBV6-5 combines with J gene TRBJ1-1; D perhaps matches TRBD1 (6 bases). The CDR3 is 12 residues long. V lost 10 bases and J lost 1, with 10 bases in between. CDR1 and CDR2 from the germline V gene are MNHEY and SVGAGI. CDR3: CATLTGNTEAFF. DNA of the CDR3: TGTGCCACCTTGACAGGGAACACTGAAGCTTTCTTT.

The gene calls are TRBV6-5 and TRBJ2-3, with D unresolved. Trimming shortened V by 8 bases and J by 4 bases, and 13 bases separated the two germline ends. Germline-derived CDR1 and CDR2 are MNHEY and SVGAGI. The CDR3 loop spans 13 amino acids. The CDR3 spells CASSWPASDTQYF. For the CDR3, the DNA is TGTGCCAGCTCCTGGCCGGCCTCAGATACGCAGTATTTT.

The CDR3 bases are TGTGCCAGCAGTACAGGGGGCGTAAATTTCGGTCACACCGGGGAGCTGTTTTTT. It translates to CASSTGGVNFGHTGELFF. The chain is built from TRBV5-4 and TRBJ2-2; 9 bases are a match to TRBD1. Germline V gene data show CDR1 as SGHNT and CDR2 as YYREEE (reference sequence). CDR3 length: 18 amino acids. V was clipped by 5 bases and J by 3 bases; unmatched bases: 14. Full variable domain (outside the CDR3, taken from reference TRBV5-4 and TRBJ2-2): ETGVTQSPTHLIKTRGQQVTLRCSSQSGHNTVSWYQQALGQGPQFIFQYYREEENGRGNFPPRFSGLQFPNYSSELNVNALELDDSALYLCASSTGGVNFGHTGELFFGEGSRLTVL.

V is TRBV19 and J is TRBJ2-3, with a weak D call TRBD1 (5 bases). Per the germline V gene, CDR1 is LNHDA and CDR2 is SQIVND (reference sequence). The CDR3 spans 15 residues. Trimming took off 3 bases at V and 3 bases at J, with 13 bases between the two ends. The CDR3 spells CASSISGHLTDTQYF. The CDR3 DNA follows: TGTGCCAGTAGTATCTCAGGACATTTGACAGATACGCAGTATTTT.

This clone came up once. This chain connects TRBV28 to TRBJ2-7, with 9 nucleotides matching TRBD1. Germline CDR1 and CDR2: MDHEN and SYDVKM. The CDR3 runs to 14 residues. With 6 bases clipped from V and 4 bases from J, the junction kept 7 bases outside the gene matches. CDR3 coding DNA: TGTGCCAGCAGAAATCCGGGACAGGGATACGAGCAGTACTTC. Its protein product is CASRNPGQGYEQYF. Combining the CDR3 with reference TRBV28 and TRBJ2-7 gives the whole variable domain DVKVTQSSRYLVKRTGEKVFLECVQDMDHENMFWYRQDPGLGLRLIYFSYDVKMKEKGDIPEGYSVSREKKERFSLILESASTNQTSMYLCASRNPGQGYEQYFGPGTRLTVT.

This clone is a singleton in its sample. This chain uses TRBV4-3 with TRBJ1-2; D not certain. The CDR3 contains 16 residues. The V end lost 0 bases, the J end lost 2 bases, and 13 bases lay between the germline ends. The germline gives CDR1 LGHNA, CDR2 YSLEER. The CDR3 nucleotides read TGCGCCAGCAGCCAAGACGGAGGGCTGGGGAACTATGGCTACACCTTC. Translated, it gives CASSQDGGLGNYGYTF.

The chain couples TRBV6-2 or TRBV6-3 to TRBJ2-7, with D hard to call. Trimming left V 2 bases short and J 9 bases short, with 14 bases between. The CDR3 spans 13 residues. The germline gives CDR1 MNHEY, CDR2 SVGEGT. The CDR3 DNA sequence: TGTGCCAGCAGTTACCTAGGACCCCTGGGGCAGTACTTC. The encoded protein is CASSYLGPLGQYF.

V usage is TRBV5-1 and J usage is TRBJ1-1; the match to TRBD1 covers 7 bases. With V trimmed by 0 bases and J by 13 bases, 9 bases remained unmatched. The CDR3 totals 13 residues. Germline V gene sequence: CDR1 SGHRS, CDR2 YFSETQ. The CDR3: CASSLAGGTVGFF. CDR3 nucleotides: TGCGCCAGCAGCTTGGCTGGGGGGACAGTTGGTTTCTTT. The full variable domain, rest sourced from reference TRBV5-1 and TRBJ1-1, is KAGVTQTPRYLIKTRGQQVTLSCSPISGHRSVSWYQQTPGQGLQFLFEYFSETQRNKGNFPGRFSGRQFSNSRSEMNVSTLELGDSALYLCASSLAGGTVGFFGQGTRLTVV.